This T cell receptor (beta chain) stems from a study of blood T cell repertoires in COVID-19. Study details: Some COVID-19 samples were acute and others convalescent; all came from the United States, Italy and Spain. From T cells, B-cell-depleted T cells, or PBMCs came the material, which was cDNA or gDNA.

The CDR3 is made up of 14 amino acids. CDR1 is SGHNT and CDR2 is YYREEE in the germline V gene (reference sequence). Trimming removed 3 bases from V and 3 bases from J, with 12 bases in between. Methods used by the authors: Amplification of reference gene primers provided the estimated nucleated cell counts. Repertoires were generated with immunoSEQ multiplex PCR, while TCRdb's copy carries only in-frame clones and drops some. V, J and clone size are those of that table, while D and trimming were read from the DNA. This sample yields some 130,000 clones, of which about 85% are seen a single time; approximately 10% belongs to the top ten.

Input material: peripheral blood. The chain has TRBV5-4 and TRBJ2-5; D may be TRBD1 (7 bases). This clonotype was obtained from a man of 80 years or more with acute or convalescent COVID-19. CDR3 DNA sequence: TGTGCCAGCAGCTGGGGACAGCGGGAAGAGACCCAGTACTTC. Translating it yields CASSWGQREETQYF. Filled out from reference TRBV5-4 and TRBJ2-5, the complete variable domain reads ETGVTQSPTHLIKTRGQQVTLRCSSQSGHNTVSWYQQALGQGPQFIFQYYREEENGRGNFPPRFSGLQFPNYSSELNVNALELDDSALYLCASSWGQREETQYFGPGTRLLVL.